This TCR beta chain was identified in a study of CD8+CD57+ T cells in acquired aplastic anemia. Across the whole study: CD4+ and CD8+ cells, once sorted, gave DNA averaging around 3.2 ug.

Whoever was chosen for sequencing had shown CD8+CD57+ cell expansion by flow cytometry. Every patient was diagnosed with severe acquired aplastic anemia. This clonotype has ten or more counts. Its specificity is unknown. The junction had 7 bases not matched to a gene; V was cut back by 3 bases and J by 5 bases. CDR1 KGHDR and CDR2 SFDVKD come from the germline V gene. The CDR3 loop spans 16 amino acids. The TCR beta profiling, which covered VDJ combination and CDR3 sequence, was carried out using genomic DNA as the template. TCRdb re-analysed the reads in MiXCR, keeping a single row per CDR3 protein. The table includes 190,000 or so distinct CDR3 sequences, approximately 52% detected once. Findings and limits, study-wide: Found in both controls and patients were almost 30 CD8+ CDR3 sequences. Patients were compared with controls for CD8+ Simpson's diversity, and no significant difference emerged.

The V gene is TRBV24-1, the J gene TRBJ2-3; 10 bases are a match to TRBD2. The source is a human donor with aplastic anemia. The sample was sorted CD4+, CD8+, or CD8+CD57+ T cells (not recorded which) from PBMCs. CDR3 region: CATSDLSSGRRDTQYF. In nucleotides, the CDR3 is TGTGCCACCAGTGATCTATCTAGCGGGAGAAGAGATACGCAGTATTTT.